This is a list of T cell receptor beta chains from one sample in a study of cytomegalovirus exposure and HLA in healthy donors. Clones were sequenced by immunoSEQ multiplex PCR, and TCRdb holds only the in-frame ones, with some missing. The sample has under 200,000 clones, about four fifths seen once. Material: PBMCs. All receptors come from a woman aged 45-65 years in good health and CMV-seropositive. The CDR3 runs from the conserved cysteine through the conserved F or W. D genes are given only for firm matches. Clone size, where shown, is once, few, many, or a class for clones that have expanded.

V gene	D gene	clone size	J gene	CDR3 protein	CDR3 DNA
TRBV30	.	.	TRBJ2-3	CAWSPGGTDTQYF	TGTGCCTGGAGCCCGGGGGGCACAGATACGCAGTATTTT
TRBV19	TRBD2	once	TRBJ2-7	CASSIGTSGGRSYEQYF	TGTGCCAGTAGTATCGGGACTAGCGGGGGGAGATCCTACGAGCAGTACTTC
TRBV10-2	.	.	TRBJ2-5	CASREVDPRRTQYF	TGCGCCAGCAGGGAAGTCGACCCACGGAGGACCCAGTACTTC
TRBV7-9	.	once	TRBJ2-1	CASSFPGDSYNEQFF	TGTGCCAGCAGCTTTCCAGGGGATTCCTACAATGAGCAGTTCTTC
TRBV5-1	TRBD1	once	TRBJ2-7	CASSLRLTGASSYEQYF	TGCGCCAGCAGCTTGAGGTTGACAGGGGCGAGCTCCTACGAGCAGTACTTC
TRBV30	.	.	TRBJ1-3	CAWGGAVGNTIYF	TGTGCCTGGGGGGGGGCGGTAGGAAACACCATATATTTT
TRBV11-3	.	once	TRBJ2-1	CASSLTWSQNNEQFF	TGTGCCAGCAGCCTAACCTGGAGCCAGAACAATGAGCAGTTCTTC
TRBV7-9	TRBD1	.	TRBJ1-6	CASSLGQGVSPLHF	TGTGCCAGCAGCTTAGGACAGGGAGTTTCACCCCTCCACTTT
TRBV18	.	.	TRBJ2-3	CASSPISTDTQYF	TGTGCCAGCTCACCCATCAGCACAGATACGCAGTATTTT
TRBV6-1	TRBD1	.	TRBJ1-2	CASRERVQGDYGYTF	TGTGCCAGCAGGGAAAGGGTCCAGGGGGACTATGGCTACACCTTC
TRBV5-4	TRBD1	.	TRBJ2-5	CASSFYQGAEETQYF	TGTGCCAGCAGCTTCTACCAGGGGGCGGAGGAGACCCAGTACTTC
TRBV19	TRBD1	.	TRBJ2-1	CASSPGQGSYNEQFF	TGTGCCAGTAGTCCGGGACAGGGGTCCTACAATGAGCAGTTCTTC
TRBV6-5	.	.	TRBJ2-2	CASRVEGNTGELFF	TGTGCCAGCAGGGTGGAGGGGAACACCGGGGAGCTGTTTTTT
TRBV6-6	.	.	TRBJ1-2	CASSYGGKGYGYTF	TGTGCCAGCAGTTACGGGGGGAAAGGCTATGGCTACACCTTC
TRBV27	TRBD1	.	TRBJ2-2	CASSSGQKGPGELFF	TGTGCCAGCAGTTCGGGACAGAAGGGGCCCGGGGAGCTGTTTTTT
TRBV11-2	.	.	TRBJ1-1	CASSPGQMNTEAFF	TGTGCCAGCAGTCCCGGACAAATGAACACTGAAGCTTTCTTT
TRBV5-1	.	.	TRBJ1-4	CASSLTPGTAGTTNEKLFF	TGCGCCAGCAGCCTGACCCCGGGGACCGCGGGGACAACTAATGAAAAACTGTTTTTT
TRBV7-9	TRBD2	.	TRBJ2-3	CASSKDGLASGTQYF	TGTGCCAGCAGCAAAGATGGACTAGCAAGTGGTACGCAGTATTTT
TRBV5-4	.	.	TRBJ1-1	CASSLEDLNTEAFF	TGTGCCAGCAGCTTGGAGGACTTGAACACTGAAGCTTTCTTT
TRBV7-2	.	.	TRBJ2-2	CASSLVGGTGELFF	TGTGCCAGCAGCTTAGTAGGCGGCACCGGGGAGCTGTTTTTT
TRBV7-8	.	.	TRBJ2-2	CASSTGPGVTGELFF	TGTGCCAGCAGCACGGGTCCCGGGGTGACCGGGGAGCTGTTTTTT
TRBV7-3	TRBD2	.	TRBJ2-1	CASSGGAYNEQFF	TGTGCCAGCAGCGGGGGGGCCTACAATGAGCAGTTCTTC
TRBV5-1	TRBD2	.	TRBJ2-5	CASSLRTSVVPTQYF	TGCGCCAGCAGCTTGAGGACTAGCGTAGTGCCGACCCAGTACTTC
TRBV20-1	.	.	TRBJ2-7	CSASLVYEQYF	TGCAGTGCTAGCCTAGTATACGAGCAGTACTTC
TRBV19	TRBD1	few	TRBJ1-2	CASSSGTAILYGYTF	TGTGCCAGTAGTTCCGGGACAGCGATTCTCTATGGCTACACCTTC
TRBV27	.	.	TRBJ2-3	CASSPVQLSTDTQYF	TGTGCCAGCAGTCCGGTACAGCTTAGTACAGATACGCAGTATTTT
TRBV2	.	.	TRBJ2-3	CASRVGSLGTDTQCF	TGTGCCAGCAGGGTAGGGAGCCTGGGCACAGATACGCAGTGTTTT
TRBV28	TRBD1	.	TRBJ1-5	CASSYGQGFRQPQHF	TGTGCCAGCAGCTACGGACAGGGTTTTCGTCAGCCCCAGCATTTT
TRBV28	TRBD1	few	TRBJ1-2	CASRETGGSGGYTF	TGTGCCAGCAGAGAAACAGGGGGCAGCGGAGGCTACACCTTC
TRBV5-1	TRBD1	.	TRBJ2-5	CASSLEGQGRMMKTQYF	TGCGCCAGCAGCTTGGAAGGACAGGGAAGGATGATGAAGACCCAGTACTTC
TRBV27	TRBD1	.	TRBJ2-2	CASTLAAGTGFGELFF	TGTGCCAGCACTCTCGCCGCAGGGACAGGGTTCGGGGAGCTGTTTTTT
TRBV5-1	TRBD2	.	TRBJ2-7	CASTPLAAVVGEQYF	TGCGCCAGCACCCCACTAGCGGCGGTTGTTGGCGAGCAGTACTTC
TRBV28	.	.	TRBJ2-1	CASSLLADAGRGINEQFF	TGTGCCAGCAGTTTGTTGGCTGACGCGGGGCGTGGAATCAATGAGCAGTTCTTC
TRBV2	.	once	TRBJ1-6	CASTEGGSTYNSPLHF	TGTGCCAGCACCGAGGGCGGCAGTACCTATAATTCACCCCTCCACTTT
TRBV13	TRBD2	.	TRBJ2-1	CASSLVGGGTAYNEQFF	TGTGCCAGCAGCTTAGTGGGGGGGGGAACCGCCTACAATGAGCAGTTCTTC
TRBV5-1	TRBD1	.	TRBJ1-6	CASSSTGSSYNSPLHF	TGCGCCAGCAGCTCGACAGGGAGCTCCTATAATTCACCCCTCCACTTT
TRBV9	.	.	TRBJ2-3	CASSVTVGGQVDTQYF	TGTGCCAGCAGCGTCACAGTGGGGGGGCAGGTAGATACGCAGTATTTT
TRBV6-1	.	few	TRBJ2-1	CASSELEGYNEQFF	TGTGCCAGCAGTGAATTGGAGGGCTACAATGAGCAGTTCTTC
TRBV14	TRBD2	.	TRBJ2-3	CASSPLAGGSNTQYF	TGTGCCAGCAGCCCACTAGCGGGGGGTTCGAATACGCAGTATTTT
TRBV7-9	.	.	TRBJ1-2	CASSSTPGQSGYTF	TGTGCCAGCAGCTCTACCCCTGGACAAAGTGGCTACACCTTC
TRBV18	.	.	TRBJ1-5	CASSLGQGNQPQHF	TGTGCCAGCTCACTGGGGCAGGGCAATCAGCCCCAGCATTTT
TRBV19	.	.	TRBJ2-2	CASSIVLSGDTGELFF	TGTGCCAGTAGTATAGTCCTTTCAGGGGACACCGGGGAGCTGTTTTTT
TRBV2	.	once	TRBJ2-5	CASTQEQYQETQYF	TGTGCCAGCACACAGGAACAATACCAAGAGACCCAGTACTTC
TRBV4-2	TRBD2	.	TRBJ2-7	CASSQVPAGGPHYEQYF	TGTGCCAGCAGCCAAGTGCCGGCGGGGGGCCCCCACTACGAGCAGTACTTC
TRBV11-3	TRBD2	.	TRBJ2-1	CASSSSGGPGDNEQFF	TGTGCCAGCAGCTCTAGCGGGGGCCCTGGGGACAATGAGCAGTTCTTC
TRBV5-1	.	.	TRBJ2-5	CASSLTGFLETQYF	TGCGCCAGCAGCTTGACAGGGTTCTTAGAGACCCAGTACTTC
TRBV5-1	TRBD1	.	TRBJ2-1	CASSLGTGGYNEQFF	TGCGCCAGCAGCTTGGGCACAGGGGGCTACAATGAGCAGTTCTTC